The 8 T cell receptor beta chains below were found in one sample sequenced in a study of spatial heterogeneity in lung cancer (dated by TCRdb to about 2019). The paper as a whole reports these results and caveats: The tumor nonsynonymous mutation count correlated with the number of expanded intratumoral alpha and beta TCRs.

The label giving this sample's time point can be read as: sample taken at primary tumor resection. No antigen has been identified for these receptors. Libraries were prepared through 5' RACE. Sequencing was performed on a NextSeq 500. The public reads were quality trimmed at Q25 with fastp and then assembled into clones with MiXCR by TCRdb, keeping productive beta chains. Records with the same CDR3 protein are collapsed into one entry carrying the most frequent genes and DNA. The sample table lists some 7,000 distinct CDR3 sequences, more than 13% of them with a count of one. The top ten clones comprise 9.8% of the sample. Sample: lung tumor tissue, taken at surgery. The receptor set was obtained from a male donor with early-stage non-small cell lung cancer.

In this sample, this clonotype turned up many times. The library was prepared for alpha chains; this beta chain is a stray read, so its frequency means little. V and J are TRBV29-1 and TRBJ1-1; no definite D call. Trimming left V 6 bases short and J 11 bases short, with 16 bases between. CDR1 SQVTM and CDR2 ANQGSEA come from the germline V gene. This CDR3 has 11 residues. This chain's CDR3 is CSVWVALVAFF. The CDR3 region has the DNA TGCAGCGTCTGGGTGGCCCTCGTTGCTTTCTTT.

By its share, this clonotype is medium-sized. This beta chain represents an off-target read in a library built for alpha chains; its size is of limited meaning. The chain combines TRBV6-5 with TRBJ1-3; D uncertain. Trimming stripped 2 bases from V and 7 bases from J, with 3 bases between. The CDR3 totals 11 residues. Germline V gives CDR1 MNHEY, CDR2 SVGAGI. The DNA for the CDR3 is TGTGCCAGCAGTTACCGTAACACCATATATTTT. Protein: CASSYRNTIYF.

This clonotype was found many times. The library was designed around alpha chains, so this beta chain is a stray read whose abundance carries little weight. V and J are TRBV20-1 and TRBJ2-5, with 11 positions matching TRBD2. Looked up from germline, CDR1 is DFQATT and CDR2 is SNEGSKA (reference sequence). The CDR3 sequence is 16 residues long. Trimming cost V 4 bases and J 2 bases; bases outside gene matches: 9. In nucleotides, the CDR3 is TGCAGTGCTAATCCATTTAGCGGGAGGGAACAAGAGACCCAGTACTTC. Amino acid sequence: CSANPFSGREQETQYF.

This clonotype was counted between two and nine times. This beta chain is an unintended read in a library built for alpha chains; its size means little. V gene TRBV12-3 or TRBV12-4 combines with J gene TRBJ2-1, with TRBD2 matching 7 bases. This CDR3 comprises 15 residues. V was clipped by 1 base and J by 8 bases; unmatched bases: 8. In DNA form, the CDR3 reads TGTGCCAGCAGTTTAGGCGGAGCGGGAAGAGATGAGCAGTTCTTC. Protein: CASSLGGAGRDEQFF.

This clonotype rates as medium-sized. In a library made to pick up alpha chains, this beta chain is a stray read with a size that means little. The chain combines TRBV6-5 with TRBJ1-5; no firm D call. The V gene lost 2 bases and the J gene lost 0 bases, with 8 bases spanning the gap. Germline loops: CDR1 MNHEY, CDR2 SVGAGI. The CDR3 sequence is 15 residues long. The CDR3 nucleotides read TGTGCCAGCAGTTACGGAGGGAATAGCAATCAGCCCCAGCATTTT. This translates into CASSYGGNSNQPQHF.

By share, this clonotype ranks as large. Since the library was made to target alpha chains, this beta chain is a stray read and its abundance is not meaningful. The chain is built from TRBV5-1 and TRBJ2-2; a possible D gene is TRBD2 (5 bases). From germline, CDR1 is SGHRS and CDR2 YFSETQ. Trimming removed 5 bases from V and 2 bases from J, with 10 bases in between. The CDR3 is made up of 14 amino acids. The chain's CDR3 is CASSLSENTGELFF. In DNA form, the CDR3 reads TGCGCCAGCAGTCTTAGCGAAAACACCGGGGAGCTGTTTTTT.

This clonotype is labeled as medium-sized. This beta chain is an unintended read in a library built for alpha chains; its size means little. This chain connects TRBV18 to TRBJ2-1, with D maybe TRBD1 (6 bases). This CDR3 contains 14 residues. The germline V and J ends were trimmed by 3 bases and 6 bases, with 12 bases remaining between them. Germline values: CDR1 KGHSH, CDR2 LQKENI. In DNA form, the CDR3 reads TGTGCCAGCTCACCCGTACGGACAGTCAATGAGCAGTTCTTC. It specifies CASSPVRTVNEQFF.

This clonotype is classed as medium-sized (0.01 to 0.1%). This beta chain came through as a stray read in a library set up for alpha chains, and its size says little. The genes are TRBV29-1 and TRBJ2-3; a weak D match, TRBD2 (7 bases). V lost 4 bases, J lost 3 bases, and 14 bases lay in between. This CDR3 is 14 amino acids long. The germline V gene encodes CDR1 SQVTM and CDR2 ANQGSEA. The CDR3 DNA reads as TGCAGCGTTGTACGGGGGGCCTGGACAGATACGCAGTATTTT. It encodes CSVVRGAWTDTQYF.